A single T cell receptor (beta chain) is shown here with its context. Its specific antigen is unknown. No much larger clone is present one base from it, and per-base qualities are unavailable. In Seattle, one collaborating source enrolled patients while the infection was active and tracked those patients longitudinally over the course of disease. The collaborating institutions used their own protocols to collect whole blood in K2EDTA tubes. For TCRbeta analysis, collaborators shipped samples in one of three forms: frozen whole blood, isolated PBMCs, or DNA extracted from either of those sample types. CDR1 is given as KGHDR and CDR2 as SFDVKD, both from the germline V gene. After removal of 2 bases from V and 3 bases from J, the junction retains 4 bases not matched to a gene. From its cysteine to its phenylalanine, the CDR3 spans 15 amino acids. Just the 45-base CDR3 DNA is kept, in frame starting at base 1.

TCRbeta CDR3 regions were amplified from genomic DNA using the immunoSEQ Assay, a bias-controlled multiplex PCR. Regarding the original processing steps: The number of nucleated cells in each sample was estimated from the amplification of reference gene primers within the assay. Sequence reads were collapsed and filtered to measure the absolute abundance of every unique TCRbeta CDR3 rearrangement. Productive Simpson clonality was computed per sample as the square root of Simpson's diversity index over productive rearrangements. This is the immuneACCESS table as TCRdb keeps it, with only in-frame sequences that have V and J called. A part of the clones is gone; compared with another copy, unresolved V genes explain less than half, and the rest is unexplained. V, J and clone size are taken as reported in that table, and D and trimming were inferred from the DNA itself. The sample table records some 360,000 clones; more than 70% of these occur just once. Jointly, the top ten make up 3.9% of the sample.

This specimen belongs to a study of blood T cell repertoires in COVID-19 (dated by TCRdb to the early 2020s). Describing the broader study: Collaborator samples came from the United States, Italy and Spain and covered acute and convalescent phases of COVID-19. The prospective study material was composed of cDNA or gDNA derived from T cells, B-cell-depleted T cells, or PBMCs. Deeply sampled blood TCRbeta repertoires from subjects exposed to, actively infected with, or recovered from COVID-19 were included in the dataset. The repertoires were made available in a free public database intended to serve as a resource for research on the immune response to SARS-CoV-2. Sample metadata almost always included a de-identified subject ID, COVID-19 status, age in years and sex. Where available, HLA class I and class II types were obtained from metadata supplied by the sample provider rather than from assay-based typing. Samples were obtained from the ongoing ImmuneRACE study (first 160 participants) and from 1,200 or so subjects provided by 6 global collaborators.

Results and caveats for the whole study, not just this receptor: How much clinical and demographic metadata was included differed by source and by participant, and the metadata was provided uncurated.

Sequenced material: peripheral blood. The rearranged chain carries TRBV24-1 and TRBJ1-2; a stretch of 8 junction bases matches TRBD1. The sequence was collected from a woman aged 55-69 years with COVID-19, enrolled during active disease. The CDR3 is CATSDSDRDYYGYTF. The nucleotide sequence reads TGTGCCACCAGTGATTCGGACAGGGACTACTATGGCTACACCTTC.